The rows below give T cell receptor beta chains drawn from one sample of a study of blood T cells in healthy people across ages. TCRdb re-called the 5' RACE reads through MiXCR, storing one row per CDR3 protein. This sample has hundreds of thousands of distinct CDR3 sequences, with around 50% found just once. Sequencing was done on a sample of blood. The receptors stem from a man in his forties in good health. Both conserved end residues are part of each CDR3. A D gene is named only where the DNA matches it firmly. Size is omitted from some rows. Given values are once, few, many or a class for expanded clones.

CSASGDRVNQPQHF	TGCAGTGCTAGTGGGGACAGGGTCAATCAGCCCCAGCATTTT	TRBD1	.	TRBV20-1	TRBJ1-5
CSAGPGGSLEQYF	TGCAGTGCCGGGCCTGGCGGGAGCCTCGAGCAGTACTTC	TRBD2	.	TRBV20-1	TRBJ2-7
CASSQDLAGGGYEQYF	TGCGCCAGCAGCCAAGATCTCGCAGGGGGAGGCTACGAGCAGTACTTC	.	.	TRBV4-3	TRBJ2-7
CASSQVFSGGNEKLFF	TGTGCCAGCAGCCAAGTTTTCTCGGGGGGTAATGAAAAACTGTTTTTT	.	.	TRBV3-1	TRBJ1-4
CATSREPGTGSEQYF	TGTGCCACCAGCAGAGAACCCGGGACAGGGTCCGAGCAGTACTTC	TRBD1	.	TRBV15	TRBJ2-7
CSATPWTSSYEQYF	TGCAGTGCTACCCCTTGGACTAGCTCCTACGAGCAGTACTTC	TRBD2	.	TRBV20-1	TRBJ2-7
CASSPLGAYGYTF	TGTGCCAGCAGCCCTCTCGGGGCCTATGGCTACACCTTC	.	many	TRBV9	TRBJ1-2
CASSLDRGQPQHF	TGTGCCAGCAGCTTAGACAGAGGGCAGCCCCAGCATTTT	.	.	TRBV7-6	TRBJ1-5
CASSFGVKNIQYF	TGTGCCAGCAGTTTTGGAGTGAAAAACATTCAGTACTTC	.	.	TRBV6-5	TRBJ2-4
CASSVQGAEAFF	TGTGCCAGCAGCGTCCAGGGTGCTGAAGCTTTCTTT	.	.	TRBV7-2	TRBJ1-1
CSVGEGIYEQYF	TGCAGCGTTGGAGAGGGAATCTACGAGCAGTACTTC	.	.	TRBV29-1	TRBJ2-7
CASSLAGGRPGYTF	TGTGCCAGCAGCTTAGCGGGTGGGAGACCCGGCTACACCTTC	.	once	TRBV7-8	TRBJ1-2
CASSQRRNEQYF	TGTGCCAGCAGTCAAAGGAGGAATGAGCAGTACTTC	.	few	TRBV6-5	TRBJ2-7
CASTSQGARYYGYTF	TGTGCCAGCACCTCACAGGGGGCGCGCTACTATGGCTACACCTTC	TRBD1	.	TRBV11-2	TRBJ1-2
CASSLKTSGSAINIQYF	TGTGCCAGCTCGCTAAAGACTAGCGGGAGCGCAATAAACATTCAGTACTTC	TRBD2	.	TRBV18	TRBJ2-4
CASSLHRVSAGTEAFF	TGTGCCAGCAGTTTACACAGGGTCAGCGCGGGGACTGAAGCTTTCTTT	.	few	TRBV27	TRBJ1-1
CASWFLVNEQFF	TGTGCCAGTTGGTTCTTGGTCAATGAGCAGTTCTTC	.	.	TRBV2	TRBJ2-1
CSAKTTGQETQYF	TGCAGTGCTAAAACGACGGGGCAAGAGACCCAGTACTTC	.	.	TRBV20-1	TRBJ2-5
CASRPLEGMNTEAFF	TGTGCCAGCCGACCATTGGAAGGCATGAACACTGAAGCTTTCTTT	.	.	TRBV6-2/TRBV6-3	TRBJ1-1
CASSEVWGPSTDTQYF	TGTGCCAGCAGTGAAGTGTGGGGTCCGAGCACAGATACGCAGTATTTT	.	few	TRBV2	TRBJ2-3
CASSLSLGLSETQYF	TGTGCCAGCAGTTTATCGCTAGGGCTCTCAGAGACCCAGTACTTC	.	.	TRBV27	TRBJ2-5
CASSPTLRDRVYGYTF	TGTGCCAGCAGCCCAACCCTCCGGGACAGGGTGTATGGCTACACCTTC	TRBD1	.	TRBV3-1	TRBJ1-2
CSVEGLARQEFQETQYF	TGCAGCGTTGAGGGGCTTGCGCGTCAGGAGTTCCAAGAGACCCAGTACTTC	.	.	TRBV29-1	TRBJ2-5
CASRLQWINQPQHF	TGTGCCAGCAGATTACAGTGGATCAATCAGCCCCAGCATTTT	.	.	TRBV6-2/TRBV6-3	TRBJ1-5
CASKRGAGVGDTDTQYF	TGCGCCAGCAAGAGGGGAGCGGGAGTGGGGGACACAGATACGCAGTATTTT	TRBD2	.	TRBV4-3	TRBJ2-3
CASSSKLTGRGTDTQYF	TGTGCCAGCAGTTCCAAATTGACAGGGCGGGGGACAGATACGCAGTATTTT	.	.	TRBV28	TRBJ2-3
CASSQEQGGSGYEQYF	TGTGCCAGCAGCCAAGAACAGGGAGGTAGCGGATACGAGCAGTACTTC	.	.	TRBV3-1	TRBJ2-7
CASSLGTSQPLHF	TGTGCCAGCAGCTTAGGGACGTCTCAGCCCCTCCACTTT	.	.	TRBV13	TRBJ1-6
CASRSERRDTGTDTQYF	TGTGCCAGCAGGTCCGAACGACGGGATACGGGCACAGATACGCAGTATTTT	.	.	TRBV6-1	TRBJ2-3
CASRPGLIYEQYF	TGTGCCAGCAGACCCGGGTTAATCTACGAGCAGTACTTC	.	.	TRBV6-5	TRBJ2-7
CASSQDVGVSGANVLTF	TGTGCCAGCAGCCAAGATGTGGGAGTGTCTGGGGCCAACGTCCTGACTTTC	.	few	TRBV4-2	TRBJ2-6
CASSHPGQSRNERFF	TGTGCCAGCAGTCATCCGGGACAATCCCGCAATGAGCGGTTCTTC	.	.	TRBV27	TRBJ2-1
CSALRDPNTEAFF	TGCAGTGCCCTCCGGGACCCGAACACTGAAGCTTTCTTT	.	.	TRBV20-1	TRBJ1-1
CASSLRTGQTDTQYF	TGTGCCAGCAGTCTCCGGACAGGGCAGACAGATACGCAGTATTTT	TRBD1	.	TRBV6-1	TRBJ2-3
CASSYSGQGYNEQFF	TGTGCCAGCAGTTACTCGGGACAGGGGTACAATGAGCAGTTCTTC	TRBD1	many	TRBV6-6	TRBJ2-1
CASSQGILNRANYGYTF	TGCGCCAGCAGCCAAGGTATCCTGAATAGGGCTAACTATGGCTACACCTTC	.	few	TRBV4-1	TRBJ1-2
CASSRRGQGPSSGANVLTF	TGTGCCAGCAGCCGTAGAGGACAGGGCCCGAGCTCTGGGGCCAACGTCCTGACTTTC	TRBD1	few	TRBV7-3	TRBJ2-6
CASSLDRGEEKLFF	TGCGCCAGCAGCTTGGACAGGGGGGAAGAAAAACTGTTTTTT	TRBD1	few	TRBV5-1	TRBJ1-4
CASSRSGGAYNEQFF	TGTGCCAGCAGCCGAAGCGGGGGGGCTTACAATGAGCAGTTCTTC	TRBD2	few	TRBV3-1	TRBJ2-1
CASRTRDPEKLFF	TGTGCCAGCAGAACTCGTGACCCTGAAAAACTGTTTTTT	.	.	TRBV6-5	TRBJ1-4
CASSSSRSSYEQYF	TGCGCCAGCAGCTCTTCGAGGAGCTCCTACGAGCAGTACTTC	.	.	TRBV5-1	TRBJ2-7
CSAGTGGETQYF	TGCAGTGCGGGGACAGGAGGCGAGACCCAGTACTTC	TRBD1	.	TRBV20-1	TRBJ2-5
CASSLNSRQGQETQYF	TGTGCCAGCTCCCTGAACTCGAGACAGGGCCAAGAGACCCAGTACTTC	TRBD1	.	TRBV18	TRBJ2-5
CASRAQGDPTYEQYF	TGCGCCAGCAGAGCCCAGGGGGACCCGACCTACGAGCAGTACTTC	TRBD1	few	TRBV10-2	TRBJ2-7
CASSQGKTGTPTTKTQYF	TGTGCCAGCAGTCAGGGCAAAACCGGGACCCCGACTACTAAGACCCAGTACTTC	.	.	TRBV11-2	TRBJ2-5
CASSFVAGGGDTQYF	TGTGCCAGCAGTTTTGTAGCGGGGGGAGGAGATACGCAGTATTTT	TRBD2	.	TRBV28	TRBJ2-3
CASSQGRGTSYNEQFF	TGTGCCAGCAGCCAAGGCCGGGGGACCTCCTACAATGAGCAGTTCTTC	.	once	TRBV4-2	TRBJ2-1
CASSPQVEQYF	TGTGCCAGCTCACCACAGGTCGAGCAGTACTTC	.	.	TRBV18	TRBJ2-7
CATATEYNEQFF	TGTGCCACCGCGACAGAGTACAATGAGCAGTTCTTC	.	.	TRBV24-1	TRBJ2-1
CSVEGSGRVQANYGYTF	TGCAGCGTTGAGGGATCGGGCAGGGTTCAAGCTAACTATGGCTACACCTTC	.	.	TRBV29-1	TRBJ1-2
CASSRDLFSATDTQYF	TGCGCCAGCAGCCGCGACCTCTTTAGCGCCACAGATACGCAGTATTTT	.	.	TRBV4-3	TRBJ2-3
CASRVATSSIPDTQYF	TGCGCCAGCAGAGTCGCCACTAGCAGTATCCCAGATACGCAGTATTTT	.	.	TRBV5-1	TRBJ2-3
CASGDLPDLLSPLHF	TGTGCCAGCGGCGACCTCCCTGACCTTCTATCACCCCTCCACTTT	.	.	TRBV2	TRBJ1-6